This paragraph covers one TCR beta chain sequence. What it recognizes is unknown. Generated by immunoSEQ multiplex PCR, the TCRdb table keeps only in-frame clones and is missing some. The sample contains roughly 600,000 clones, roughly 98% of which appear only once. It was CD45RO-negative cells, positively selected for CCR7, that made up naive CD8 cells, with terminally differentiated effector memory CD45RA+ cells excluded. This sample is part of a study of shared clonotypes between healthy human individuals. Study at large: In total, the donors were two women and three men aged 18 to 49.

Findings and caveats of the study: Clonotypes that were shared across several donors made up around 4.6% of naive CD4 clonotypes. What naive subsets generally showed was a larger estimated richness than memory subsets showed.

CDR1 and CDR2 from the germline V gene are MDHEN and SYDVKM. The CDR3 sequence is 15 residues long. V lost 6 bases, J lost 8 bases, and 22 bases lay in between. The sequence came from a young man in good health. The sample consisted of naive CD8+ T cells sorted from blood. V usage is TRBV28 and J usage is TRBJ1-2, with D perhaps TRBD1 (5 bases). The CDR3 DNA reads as TGTGCCAGCAGCTCACTACAGGAGACCCGTCGCGGCTACACCTTC. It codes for CASSSLQETRRGYTF.